The T cell receptor (beta chain) under discussion was sequenced for a study of blood T cell repertoires in COVID-19. Trimming left V 5 bases short and J 6 bases short, with 16 bases between. Germline V gene lookup returns CDR1 SGHTA and CDR2 FQGTGA. CDR3 length: 14 amino acids. The assay was immunoSEQ multiplex PCR, and TCRdb's table has in-frame clones only and misses some. This table has more than 95,000 clones, just over 85% appearing once. This clone was observed a handful of times. The sequenced sample consisted of peripheral blood. This sequence originates from a woman aged 55-70 years in a cohort sampled during active or convalescent COVID-19. The chain has TRBV7-3 and TRBJ1-2; perhaps TRBD1 as D (5 bases). The chain's CDR3 is CASSPTGRTDGYTF. CDR3 DNA sequence: TGTGCCAGCAGCCCAACAGGTCGCACTGATGGCTACACCTTC.